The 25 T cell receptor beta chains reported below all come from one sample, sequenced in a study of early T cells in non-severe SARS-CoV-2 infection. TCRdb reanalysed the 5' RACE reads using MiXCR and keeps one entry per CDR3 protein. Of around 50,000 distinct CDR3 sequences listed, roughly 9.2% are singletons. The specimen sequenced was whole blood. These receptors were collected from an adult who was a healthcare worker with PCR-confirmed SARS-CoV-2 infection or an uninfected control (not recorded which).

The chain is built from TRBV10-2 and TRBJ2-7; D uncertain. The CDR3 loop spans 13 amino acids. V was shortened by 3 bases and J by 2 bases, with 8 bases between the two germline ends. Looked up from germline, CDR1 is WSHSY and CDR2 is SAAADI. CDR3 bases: TGCGCCAGCAGTGATAGGACCCCCTACGAGCAGTACTTC. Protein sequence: CASSDRTPYEQYF.

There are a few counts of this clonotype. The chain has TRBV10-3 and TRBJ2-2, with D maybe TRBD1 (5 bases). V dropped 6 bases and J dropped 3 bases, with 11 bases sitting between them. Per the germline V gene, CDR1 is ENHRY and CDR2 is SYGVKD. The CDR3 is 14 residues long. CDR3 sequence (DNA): TGTGCCATCAGAAGGGGTATGGACACCGGGGAGCTGTTTTTT. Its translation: CAIRRGMDTGELFF.

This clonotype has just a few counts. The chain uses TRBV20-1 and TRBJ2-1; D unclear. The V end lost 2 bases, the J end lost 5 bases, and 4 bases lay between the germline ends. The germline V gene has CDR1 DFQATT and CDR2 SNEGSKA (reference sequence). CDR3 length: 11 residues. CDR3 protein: CSARPNNEQFF. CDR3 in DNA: TGCAGTGCTAGACCCAACAATGAGCAGTTCTTC.

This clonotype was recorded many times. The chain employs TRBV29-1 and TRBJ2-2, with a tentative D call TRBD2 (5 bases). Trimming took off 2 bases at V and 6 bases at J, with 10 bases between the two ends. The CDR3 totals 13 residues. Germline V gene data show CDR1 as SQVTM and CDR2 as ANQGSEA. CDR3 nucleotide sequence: TGCAGCGTTGAAATGCGGGCTTCCGGGGAGCTGTTTTTT. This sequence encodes CSVEMRASGELFF.

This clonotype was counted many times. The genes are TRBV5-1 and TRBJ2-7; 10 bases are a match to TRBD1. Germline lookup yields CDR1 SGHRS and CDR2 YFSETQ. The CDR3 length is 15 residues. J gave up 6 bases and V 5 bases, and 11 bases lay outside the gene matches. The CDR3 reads CASSFPDRGVSEQYF. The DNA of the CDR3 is TGCGCCAGCAGTTTCCCGGACAGGGGGGTCAGCGAGCAGTACTTC.

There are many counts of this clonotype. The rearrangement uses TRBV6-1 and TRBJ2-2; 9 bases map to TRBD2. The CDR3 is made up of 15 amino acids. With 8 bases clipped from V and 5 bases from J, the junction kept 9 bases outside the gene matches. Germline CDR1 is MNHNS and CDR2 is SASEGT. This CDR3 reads CASLPSGRYTGELFF. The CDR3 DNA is TGTGCCAGCTTGCCCAGCGGGAGGTATACCGGGGAGCTGTTTTTT.

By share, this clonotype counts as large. The CDR3 nucleotides are TGCAGCGTCGGACAGGGGGGAGATACGCAGTATTTT. Its protein is CSVGQGGDTQYF. V gene TRBV29-1 combines with J gene TRBJ2-3; TRBD1 aligns across 10 bases. CDR1 is SQVTM, CDR2 ANQGSEA, per germline. The CDR3 has 12 residues. V shed 6 bases, J shed 5 bases, and the junction held 2 bases outside the gene matches.

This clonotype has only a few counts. The DNA for the CDR3 is TGTGCCAGCAGTGAGATAGCGGGGGGATACAATGAGCAGTTCTTC. Translating it yields CASSEIAGGYNEQFF. J is TRBJ2-1 and V is TRBV6-1; 10 nucleotides align to TRBD2. The CDR3 covers 15 residues. The germline gives CDR1 MNHNS, CDR2 SASEGT. V was clipped by 3 bases and J by 4 bases; unmatched bases: 3.

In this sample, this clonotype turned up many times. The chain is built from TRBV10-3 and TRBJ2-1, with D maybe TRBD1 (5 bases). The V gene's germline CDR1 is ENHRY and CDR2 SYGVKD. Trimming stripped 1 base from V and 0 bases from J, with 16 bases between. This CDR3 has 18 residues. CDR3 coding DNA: TGTGCCATCAGTGAGTTAAGTTGGGGCAGAGACTCCTACAATGAGCAGTTCTTC. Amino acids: CAISELSWGRDSYNEQFF.

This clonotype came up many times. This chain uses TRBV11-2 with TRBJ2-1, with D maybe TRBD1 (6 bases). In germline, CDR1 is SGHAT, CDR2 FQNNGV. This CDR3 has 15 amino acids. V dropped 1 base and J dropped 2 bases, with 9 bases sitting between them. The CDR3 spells CASSLGQGTYNEQFF. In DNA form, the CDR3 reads TGTGCCAGCAGCTTAGGCCAGGGGACCTACAATGAGCAGTTCTTC.

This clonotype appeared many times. In DNA form, the CDR3 reads TGCAGTGCTAGAGATGCAGGGACGGACGAGCAGTACTTC. Protein product: CSARDAGTDEQYF. The chain employs TRBV20-1 and TRBJ2-7; TRBD1 or TRBD2 may be the D gene (5 bases each). Trimming removed 0 bases at V and 5 bases at J, with 11 bases between. Germline loops: CDR1 DFQATT, CDR2 SNEGSKA (reference sequence). This CDR3 contains 13 residues.

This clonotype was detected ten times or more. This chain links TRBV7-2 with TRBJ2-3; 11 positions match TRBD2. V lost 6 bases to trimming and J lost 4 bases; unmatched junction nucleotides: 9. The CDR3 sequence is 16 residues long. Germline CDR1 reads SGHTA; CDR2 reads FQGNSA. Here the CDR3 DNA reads TGTGCCAGCAGACCACGGACTAGCGGGTACCCAGATACGCAGTATTTT. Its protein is CASRPRTSGYPDTQYF. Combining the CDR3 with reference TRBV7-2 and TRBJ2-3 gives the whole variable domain GAGVSQSPSNKVTEKGKDVELRCDPISGHTALYWYRQSLGQGLEFLIYFQGNSAPDKSGLPSDRFSAERTGGSVSTLTIQRTQQEDSAVYLCASRPRTSGYPDTQYFGPGTRLTVL.

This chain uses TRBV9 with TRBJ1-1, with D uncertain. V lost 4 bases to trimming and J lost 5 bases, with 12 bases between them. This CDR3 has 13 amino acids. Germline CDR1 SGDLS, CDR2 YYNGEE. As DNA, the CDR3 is TGTGCCAGCAGCCTTGCCCTAGGGACTGAAGCTTTCTTT. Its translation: CASSLALGTEAFF.

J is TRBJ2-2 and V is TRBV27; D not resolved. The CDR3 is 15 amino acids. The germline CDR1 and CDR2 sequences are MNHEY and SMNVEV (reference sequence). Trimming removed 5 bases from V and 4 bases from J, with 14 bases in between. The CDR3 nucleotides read TGTGCCAGCAGTCCTAGACGGATGAGCACCGGGGAGCTGTTTTTT. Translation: CASSPRRMSTGELFF.

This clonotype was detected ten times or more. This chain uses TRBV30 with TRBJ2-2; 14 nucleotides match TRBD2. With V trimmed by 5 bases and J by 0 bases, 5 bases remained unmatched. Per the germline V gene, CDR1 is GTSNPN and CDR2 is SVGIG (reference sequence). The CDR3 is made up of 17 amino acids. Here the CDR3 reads CAWCSGLAGANTGELFF. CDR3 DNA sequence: TGTGCCTGGTGCTCGGGACTAGCGGGGGCGAACACCGGGGAGCTGTTTTTT.

CDR3 loop: CSVEGTSGITDTQYF. CDR3 sequence (DNA): TGCAGCGTTGAGGGGACTAGCGGGATCACAGATACGCAGTATTTT. J is TRBJ2-3 and V is TRBV29-1; 13 positions match TRBD2. V lost 3 bases, J lost 2 bases, and 2 bases stayed unmatched. The length of the CDR3 is 15 residues. Per the germline V gene, CDR1 is SQVTM and CDR2 is ANQGSEA.

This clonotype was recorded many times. The CDR3 sequence: CATSLAENTEAFF. As DNA, the CDR3 is TGTGCCACCAGCCTGGCGGAGAACACTGAAGCTTTCTTT. V and J are TRBV24-1 and TRBJ1-1; D call uncertain. The CDR3 covers 13 residues. V lost 7 bases and J 1 base, leaving 9 bases between the germline ends. The germline gives CDR1 KGHDR, CDR2 SFDVKD.

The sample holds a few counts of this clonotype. The CDR3 loop is CASSLDLSGSNEQFF. CDR3 nucleotide sequence: TGTGCCAGCAGCTTAGATCTGTCCGGTAGTAATGAGCAGTTCTTC. J is TRBJ2-1 and V is TRBV11-2; D gene ambiguous. Germline-derived CDR1 and CDR2 are SGHAT and FQNNGV. This CDR3 contains 15 residues. The ends were cut back, 0 bases at V and 7 bases at J, with 13 bases in the middle.

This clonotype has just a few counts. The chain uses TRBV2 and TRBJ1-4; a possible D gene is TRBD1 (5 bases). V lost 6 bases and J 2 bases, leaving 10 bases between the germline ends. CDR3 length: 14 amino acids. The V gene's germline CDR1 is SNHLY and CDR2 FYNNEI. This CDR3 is CASRSWGTNEKLFF. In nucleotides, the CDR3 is TGTGCCAGCAGGAGCTGGGGGACTAATGAAAAACTGTTTTTT.

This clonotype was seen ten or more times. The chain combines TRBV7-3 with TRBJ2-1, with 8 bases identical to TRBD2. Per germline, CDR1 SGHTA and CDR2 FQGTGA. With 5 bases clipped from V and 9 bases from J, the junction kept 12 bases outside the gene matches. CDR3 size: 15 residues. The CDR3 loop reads CASSQGSGGLGEQFF. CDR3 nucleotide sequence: TGTGCCAGCAGCCAAGGGAGCGGGGGCCTCGGTGAGCAGTTCTTC.

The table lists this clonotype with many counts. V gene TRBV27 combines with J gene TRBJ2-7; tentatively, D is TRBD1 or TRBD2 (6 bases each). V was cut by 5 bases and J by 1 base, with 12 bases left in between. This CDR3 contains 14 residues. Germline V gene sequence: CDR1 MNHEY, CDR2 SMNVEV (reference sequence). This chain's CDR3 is CASSPQGLSYEQYF. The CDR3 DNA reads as TGTGCCAGCAGTCCACAGGGACTTTCCTACGAGCAGTACTTC.

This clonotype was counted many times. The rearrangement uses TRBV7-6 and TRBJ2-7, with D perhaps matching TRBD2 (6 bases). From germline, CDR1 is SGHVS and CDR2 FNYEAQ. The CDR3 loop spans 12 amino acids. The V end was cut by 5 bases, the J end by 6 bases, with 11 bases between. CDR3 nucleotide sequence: TGTGCCAGCAGCACGGGACTGCTCGAGCAGTACTTC. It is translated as CASSTGLLEQYF.

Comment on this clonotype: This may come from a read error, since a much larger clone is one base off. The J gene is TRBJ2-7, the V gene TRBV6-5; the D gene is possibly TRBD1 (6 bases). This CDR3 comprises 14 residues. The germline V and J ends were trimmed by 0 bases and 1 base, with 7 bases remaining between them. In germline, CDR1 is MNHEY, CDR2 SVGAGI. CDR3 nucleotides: TGTGCCAGCAGTTACTCTCAGGGGTCCTACGAGCAGTACTTC. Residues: CASSYSQGSYEQYF.

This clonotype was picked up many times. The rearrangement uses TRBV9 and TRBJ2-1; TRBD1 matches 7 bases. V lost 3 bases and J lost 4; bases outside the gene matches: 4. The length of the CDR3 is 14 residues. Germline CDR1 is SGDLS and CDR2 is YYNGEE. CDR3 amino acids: CASSGPQGYNEQFF. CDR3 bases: TGTGCCAGCAGCGGACCACAGGGGTACAATGAGCAGTTCTTC.

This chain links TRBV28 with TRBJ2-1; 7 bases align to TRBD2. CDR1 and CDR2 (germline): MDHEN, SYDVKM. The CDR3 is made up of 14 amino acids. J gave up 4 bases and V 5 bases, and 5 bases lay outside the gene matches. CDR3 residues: CASSIAGLYNEQFF. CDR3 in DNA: TGTGCCAGCAGTATAGCGGGTCTATACAATGAGCAGTTCTTC.